The present T cell receptor (beta chain) was sequenced within a study of neurological immune-mediated disorders. With 8 bases removed from V and 3 bases from J, the gap between germline ends came to 12 bases. Per the germline V gene, CDR1 is ENHRY and CDR2 is SYGVKD. The CDR3 is 13 amino acids. This clonotype was seen repeatedly, ten times or more. Its antigen is still unknown. 5'RACE generated cDNA with 10-nucleotide random UMIs. Per sequencing run, 15-18 subjects together gave over 170 million TCR-beta sequences. Via MiXCR, TCRdb re-called the 5' RACE reads, giving one row per CDR3 protein. The table includes around 33,000 distinct CDR3 sequences, roughly 7% detected once. Findings of the study overall: Healthy controls had more TCR clonal expansion than multiple sclerosis, which showed the least, whereas HTLV-1-associated myelopathy showed the most.

This chain links TRBV10-3 with TRBJ2-3; D unresolved. The TCR sequence derives from a woman aged 40 to 50 in good health. The sample taken for sequencing was PBMCs. This CDR3 reads CAIAAMGTDTQYF. Here the CDR3 DNA reads TGTGCCATCGCGGCTATGGGGACAGATACGCAGTATTTT.